This T cell receptor beta chain was obtained from a study of shared clonotypes between healthy human individuals. The germline V and J ends were trimmed by 6 bases and 3 bases, with 14 bases remaining between them. Germline V lookup: CDR1 MDHEN, CDR2 SYDVKM. CDR3 length equals 14 residues. Using immunoSEQ multiplex PCR, the repertoire was profiled, and TCRdb retains in-frame clones only, with some absent. The repertoire consists of about half a million clones, with 81% occurring once and the leading ten covering about an eighth. Sequencing was carried out using PBMCs. The chain joins TRBV28 to TRBJ1-2; a weak D match, TRBD1 (6 bases). The receptor comes from a woman between 40 and 50 years old in good health. Some clones in this sample may be carry-over from other donors' samples. CDR3 DNA: TGTGCCAGCAGGATTGCGGGACATTACTATGGCTACACCTTC. It encodes CASRIAGHYYGYTF.